These T cell receptor beta chains were read from a single sample in a study of cytomegalovirus exposure and HLA in healthy donors. Here immunoSEQ multiplex PCR was the method, and the copy in TCRdb shows in-frame clones only, minus some. Counted here are 120,000 to 150,000 clones, around 85% occurring once; the ten biggest clones make up approximately 8.3%. Sequencing was carried out using PBMCs. The receptors here all came from a woman in her forties or fifties in good health and CMV-seropositive. The CDR3 runs from the conserved cysteine through the conserved F or W. A D gene is named only where the DNA matches it firmly.

CDR3 length	V gene	D gene	CDR3 protein
14	TRBV6-6	TRBD2	CASRERGGGNEQFF
15	TRBV30	.	CAWRPKTGTNEKLFF
15	TRBV15	TRBD1	CATSRDSQPVTEAFF
17	TRBV30	TRBD2	CAWSGGARGGPEDTQYF
15	TRBV27	.	CASGNAGDYNSPLHF
15	TRBV18	TRBD1	CASSPPDRGQETQYF
15	TRBV6-5	TRBD1	CASSYLPDRRDGYTF
15	TRBV30	.	CAWSAGQNDNSPLHF
16	TRBV7-9	.	CASTKAVGPTNEKLFF
13	TRBV30	.	CAWSSRADGPQHF
13	TRBV4-1	.	CASSQAGDTEAFF
14	TRBV6-6	.	CASSYSQGNTEAFF
15	TRBV2	TRBD1	CASSPQGASYYEQYF
15	TRBV11-2	.	CASRLTGNYNSPLHF
15	TRBV4-3	TRBD2	CASSQEGGAKNIQYF
13	TRBV28	TRBD1	CASGRQGPYEQYF
15	TRBV28	TRBD1	CASSASDREGTEAFF
13	TRBV6-5	.	CASSYRPQNIQYF
13	TRBV11-2	.	CASSPGVNSPLHF
13	TRBV7-3	TRBD1	CATGTGGLGEQFF
16	TRBV5-4	TRBD2	CASSLAGAGGSYEQYF
16	TRBV18	.	CASSPGRPEEGGELFF
14	TRBV11-2	.	CASSLGPGWETQYF
14	TRBV6-1	.	CAARQEDWGTEAFF
14	TRBV7-8	.	CASSLVKGAGPQHF
14	TRBV4-3	.	CASSQGVEQIKLFF
14	TRBV19	.	CASSISVSNQPQHF
12	TRBV6-6	.	CASSSGNEKLFF
14	TRBV4-2	.	CASSQDTGTYEQYF
13	TRBV28	.	CANQGYSNQPQHF
13	TRBV10-1	.	CASSGGGPYEQYF
13	TRBV19	.	CASSRVAGNTIYF
16	TRBV18	TRBD1	CASSPPGQGPTGELFF
15	TRBV7-9	TRBD1	CASSFSTGGTDTQYF
16	TRBV14	TRBD1	CASSERTGGGGNTIYF
13	TRBV5-1	.	CASSLFRGETQYF
15	TRBV13	TRBD2	CASSLAGGGAYEQYF
17	TRBV7-9	.	CASSLGGGKSPSYEQYF
11	TRBV10-1	.	CASRGGKEAFF
16	TRBV14	TRBD1	CASSPQGGRGRETQYF
15	TRBV7-2	TRBD2	CASSLAPRGAGEQYF
14	TRBV11-2	.	CASSSSADRYEQYF
15	TRBV11-3	.	CASSASLGALYEQYF
16	TRBV9	TRBD1	CASSVEGQGSGNTIYF
11	TRBV23-1	.	CASSHPEKLFF
15	TRBV9	TRBD2	CASSVGLADTDTQYF
10	TRBV7-9	.	CASSRDTQYF
13	TRBV28	.	CASSLSVGDTQYF
15	TRBV6-5	TRBD1	CASSYGGQGSYEQYF
15	TRBV4-2	TRBD1	CASSPGQGPKNIQYF
16	TRBV6-1	.	CASSVPGTTSSYTQYF
14	TRBV9	.	CASSVQGAGTEAFF